The rows below give T cell receptor beta chains drawn from one sample of a study of identical twins. TCRdb redid the calling of the 5' RACE reads with MiXCR, one entry per CDR3 protein. Of some 500,000 distinct CDR3 sequences listed, around 9.6% are singletons. This same sample was also taken into another study, of yellow fever vaccine responses in identical twins.

The sample comprised PBMCs. These receptor sequences come from a woman under 30 in good health. The CDR3 runs from the conserved cysteine through the conserved F or W. A D gene is named only where the DNA matches it firmly. Clone size appears in some rows only: once, few, many, or a class for an expanded clone.

J gene: TRBJ2-3; CDR3 length: 16; clone size: few; D gene: TRBD2; V gene: TRBV12-3/TRBV12-4; CDR3 protein: CASSPPSGRSTDTQYF; CDR3 DNA: TGTGCCAGCAGCCCTCCTAGCGGGAGGAGCACAGATACGCAGTATTTT
J gene: TRBJ2-1; CDR3 length: 12; clone size: few; D gene: TRBD1; V gene: TRBV5-5; CDR3 protein: CASSSGQHEQFF; CDR3 DNA: TGTGCCAGCAGTTCGGGACAGCATGAGCAGTTCTTC
J gene: TRBJ2-5; CDR3 length: 15; clone size: -; D gene: -; V gene: TRBV2; CDR3 protein: CASSATPHSGETQYF; CDR3 DNA: TGTGCCAGCAGTGCTACCCCACATTCTGGAGAGACCCAGTACTTC
J gene: TRBJ2-1; CDR3 length: 15; clone size: -; D gene: TRBD2; V gene: TRBV11-2; CDR3 protein: CASSESGASYNEQFF; CDR3 DNA: TGTGCCAGCAGCGAGAGCGGGGCCTCCTACAATGAGCAGTTCTTC
J gene: TRBJ2-3; CDR3 length: 17; clone size: few; D gene: -; V gene: TRBV11-1; CDR3 protein: CASSTWDDPLSTDTQYF; CDR3 DNA: TGTGCCAGCAGCACCTGGGACGACCCCTTGAGCACAGATACGCAGTATTTT
J gene: TRBJ2-7; CDR3 length: 14; clone size: few; D gene: TRBD1; V gene: TRBV12-3/TRBV12-4; CDR3 protein: CASGRDRGQGEQYF; CDR3 DNA: TGTGCCAGCGGACGGGACAGGGGGCAGGGCGAGCAGTACTTC
J gene: TRBJ2-7; CDR3 length: 12; clone size: -; D gene: -; V gene: TRBV20-1; CDR3 protein: CSAADGAYEQYF; CDR3 DNA: TGCAGTGCTGCCGACGGGGCGTACGAGCAGTACTTC
J gene: TRBJ2-7; CDR3 length: 12; clone size: many; D gene: -; V gene: TRBV10-3; CDR3 protein: CAISTGSYEQYF; CDR3 DNA: TGTGCCATCAGTACAGGATCCTACGAGCAGTACTTC
J gene: TRBJ2-7; CDR3 length: 15; clone size: few; D gene: TRBD1; V gene: TRBV5-1; CDR3 protein: CASSPFQGQGHEQYF; CDR3 DNA: TGCGCCAGCAGCCCGTTCCAGGGACAGGGCCACGAGCAGTACTTC
J gene: TRBJ2-1; CDR3 length: 18; clone size: -; D gene: TRBD2; V gene: TRBV12-3/TRBV12-4; CDR3 protein: CASCLGLAGLSIYNEQFF; CDR3 DNA: TGTGCCAGCTGTTTGGGACTAGCGGGGCTTTCGATCTACAATGAGCAGTTCTTC
J gene: TRBJ1-1; CDR3 length: 16; clone size: -; D gene: -; V gene: TRBV12-3/TRBV12-4; CDR3 protein: CASSLVGSRMNTEAFF; CDR3 DNA: TGTGCCAGCAGTTTAGTAGGGTCTAGGATGAACACTGAAGCTTTCTTT
J gene: TRBJ1-2; CDR3 length: 14; clone size: many; D gene: TRBD1; V gene: TRBV5-6; CDR3 protein: CASSRQGANYGYTF; CDR3 DNA: TGTGCCAGCAGTCGACAGGGAGCTAACTATGGCTACACCTTC
J gene: TRBJ1-6; CDR3 length: 16; clone size: many; D gene: -; V gene: TRBV12-3/TRBV12-4; CDR3 protein: CASSRPAGDGNSPLHF; CDR3 DNA: TGTGCCAGCAGCAGACCAGCGGGCGACGGTAATTCACCCCTCCACTTT
J gene: TRBJ2-5; CDR3 length: 14; clone size: -; D gene: -; V gene: TRBV29-1; CDR3 protein: CSVVDRAASETQYF; CDR3 DNA: TGCAGCGTTGTGGACAGAGCAGCTTCGGAGACCCAGTACTTC
J gene: TRBJ2-1; CDR3 length: 16; clone size: -; D gene: TRBD2; V gene: TRBV9; CDR3 protein: CASSVTASGGRNEHFF; CDR3 DNA: TGTGCCAGCAGCGTAACGGCTAGCGGGGGCCGCAATGAGCATTTCTTC
J gene: TRBJ2-3; CDR3 length: 17; clone size: -; D gene: -; V gene: TRBV23-1; CDR3 protein: CASSQSRGRGGTDTQYF; CDR3 DNA: TGCGCCAGCAGTCAATCGCGGGGGCGGGGTGGCACAGATACGCAGTATTTT
J gene: TRBJ2-7; CDR3 length: 15; clone size: -; D gene: -; V gene: TRBV4-3; CDR3 protein: CASSQERLAYGEQYF; CDR3 DNA: TGCGCCAGCAGCCAAGAGCGGCTAGCTTATGGGGAGCAGTACTTC
J gene: TRBJ2-1; CDR3 length: 18; clone size: few; D gene: -; V gene: TRBV11-1; CDR3 protein: CASSRYPTIWASYNEQFF; CDR3 DNA: TGTGCCAGCAGCCGATACCCCACGATCTGGGCCTCCTACAATGAGCAGTTCTTC
J gene: TRBJ2-7; CDR3 length: 13; clone size: few; D gene: -; V gene: TRBV4-3; CDR3 protein: CASSQDSLYEQYF; CDR3 DNA: TGCGCCAGCAGCCAAGATTCCCTTTACGAGCAGTACTTC
J gene: TRBJ2-2; CDR3 length: 15; clone size: many; D gene: -; V gene: TRBV3-1; CDR3 protein: CASSQGWQGPGELFF; CDR3 DNA: TGTGCCAGCAGCCAAGGGTGGCAGGGCCCCGGGGAGCTGTTTTTT
J gene: TRBJ2-3; CDR3 length: 16; clone size: few; D gene: TRBD1; V gene: TRBV10-3; CDR3 protein: CAINPGTGSYTDTQYF; CDR3 DNA: TGTGCCATCAATCCCGGGACAGGGTCATACACAGATACGCAGTATTTT
J gene: TRBJ1-1; CDR3 length: 13; clone size: -; D gene: -; V gene: TRBV18; CDR3 protein: CASSKSGNTEAFF; CDR3 DNA: TGTGCCAGCTCCAAGTCGGGGAACACTGAAGCTTTCTTT
J gene: TRBJ2-5; CDR3 length: 15; clone size: many; D gene: TRBD2; V gene: TRBV12-3/TRBV12-4; CDR3 protein: CASTPQSGGRETQYF; CDR3 DNA: TGTGCCAGCACCCCCCAGTCGGGGGGGCGGGAGACCCAGTACTTC
J gene: TRBJ1-2; CDR3 length: 15; clone size: few; D gene: -; V gene: TRBV5-1; CDR3 protein: CASSLAVGQASGYTF; CDR3 DNA: TGCGCCAGCAGCTTGGCGGTGGGGCAGGCTTCCGGCTACACCTTC
J gene: TRBJ2-7; CDR3 length: 13; clone size: many; D gene: -; V gene: TRBV24-1; CDR3 protein: CATSETGSGEQYF; CDR3 DNA: TGTGCCACCAGTGAGACAGGTTCGGGCGAGCAGTACTTC
J gene: TRBJ2-3; CDR3 length: 16; clone size: few; D gene: TRBD1; V gene: TRBV24-1; CDR3 protein: CATSDLQGADTDTQYF; CDR3 DNA: TGTGCCACCAGTGATTTACAGGGGGCCGACACAGATACGCAGTATTTT
J gene: TRBJ2-1; CDR3 length: 18; clone size: -; D gene: TRBD1; V gene: TRBV13; CDR3 protein: CASSLRGGQASSYNEQFF; CDR3 DNA: TGTGCCAGCAGCTTAAGAGGGGGCCAGGCTAGCTCCTACAATGAGCAGTTCTTC
J gene: TRBJ2-3; CDR3 length: 13; clone size: many; D gene: -; V gene: TRBV3-1; CDR3 protein: CASSPEKGDTQYF; CDR3 DNA: TGTGCCAGCAGCCCCGAGAAGGGAGATACGCAGTATTTT
J gene: TRBJ2-7; CDR3 length: 14; clone size: many; D gene: -; V gene: TRBV5-6; CDR3 protein: CASSLRGVLDKQYF; CDR3 DNA: TGTGCCAGCAGCTTGCGGGGAGTTCTAGATAAGCAGTACTTC
J gene: TRBJ2-5; CDR3 length: 16; clone size: -; D gene: -; V gene: TRBV5-5; CDR3 protein: CASSLGGAGYQETQYF; CDR3 DNA: TGTGCCAGCAGCTTGGGGGGGGCGGGGTACCAAGAGACCCAGTACTTC
J gene: TRBJ1-5; CDR3 length: 13; clone size: many; D gene: -; V gene: TRBV7-9; CDR3 protein: CASSSPEEWAQHF; CDR3 DNA: TGTGCCAGCAGCTCCCCAGAGGAGTGGGCCCAGCATTTT
J gene: TRBJ2-1; CDR3 length: 16; clone size: -; D gene: TRBD2; V gene: TRBV14; CDR3 protein: CASSPAGGPTYNEQFF; CDR3 DNA: TGTGCCAGCAGCCCAGCGGGAGGCCCAACTTACAATGAGCAGTTCTTC
J gene: TRBJ1-2; CDR3 length: 14; clone size: -; D gene: TRBD1; V gene: TRBV6-1; CDR3 protein: CASSPWGQGGGYTF; CDR3 DNA: TGTGCCAGCAGCCCCTGGGGACAGGGCGGTGGCTACACCTTC
J gene: TRBJ1-6; CDR3 length: 14; clone size: many; D gene: -; V gene: TRBV7-2; CDR3 protein: CASSLGPLNSPLHF; CDR3 DNA: TGTGCCAGCAGCTTAGGGCCCTTAAATTCACCCCTCCACTTT
J gene: TRBJ2-7; CDR3 length: 17; clone size: -; D gene: TRBD2; V gene: TRBV6-1; CDR3 protein: CASSPAPPTGLAGAQYF; CDR3 DNA: TGTGCCAGCAGTCCGGCTCCACCAACGGGACTAGCGGGAGCTCAGTACTTC
J gene: TRBJ2-2; CDR3 length: 14; clone size: many; D gene: TRBD2; V gene: TRBV20-1; CDR3 protein: CSARRLAGPGELFF; CDR3 DNA: TGCAGTGCTAGACGCCTAGCGGGGCCCGGGGAGCTGTTTTTT
J gene: TRBJ1-5; CDR3 length: 15; clone size: -; D gene: -; V gene: TRBV12-3/TRBV12-4; CDR3 protein: CASSSLTGGGQPQHF; CDR3 DNA: TGTGCCAGCAGTTCCTTGACGGGGGGTGGTCAGCCCCAGCATTTT
J gene: TRBJ2-3; CDR3 length: 15; clone size: -; D gene: TRBD2; V gene: TRBV12-3/TRBV12-4; CDR3 protein: CASRPGGGRGDTQYF; CDR3 DNA: TGTGCCAGCAGGCCCGGGGGGGGGAGGGGAGATACGCAGTATTTT
J gene: TRBJ2-7; CDR3 length: 12; clone size: -; D gene: -; V gene: TRBV6-5; CDR3 protein: CASSKNSYEQYF; CDR3 DNA: TGTGCCAGCAGTAAAAACAGCTACGAGCAGTACTTC
J gene: TRBJ1-5; CDR3 length: 15; clone size: many; D gene: -; V gene: TRBV7-6; CDR3 protein: CASSLDGGGNQPQHF; CDR3 DNA: TGTGCCAGCAGTTTAGACGGCGGGGGCAATCAGCCCCAGCATTTT
J gene: TRBJ2-5; CDR3 length: 14; clone size: -; D gene: -; V gene: TRBV7-2; CDR3 protein: CASGRDQRQETQYF; CDR3 DNA: TGTGCCAGCGGGCGGGACCAGAGGCAGGAGACCCAGTACTTC
J gene: TRBJ2-3; CDR3 length: 18; clone size: -; D gene: TRBD2; V gene: TRBV7-6; CDR3 protein: CASSLGGASGGRTDTQYF; CDR3 DNA: TGTGCCAGCAGCTTAGGTGGAGCTAGCGGGGGCAGAACAGATACGCAGTATTTT
J gene: TRBJ2-7; CDR3 length: 13; clone size: -; D gene: TRBD1; V gene: TRBV12-3/TRBV12-4; CDR3 protein: CASRQGAGYEQYF; CDR3 DNA: TGTGCCAGCAGACAGGGGGCGGGCTACGAGCAGTACTTC
J gene: TRBJ1-1; CDR3 length: 16; clone size: many; D gene: TRBD1; V gene: TRBV7-8; CDR3 protein: CASSLDMDRGETEAFF; CDR3 DNA: TGTGCCAGCAGCTTAGATATGGACAGGGGGGAAACTGAAGCTTTCTTT
J gene: TRBJ2-2; CDR3 length: 20; clone size: -; D gene: TRBD2; V gene: TRBV6-2/TRBV6-3; CDR3 protein: CASSPFPGLAEIRGPGELFF; CDR3 DNA: TGTGCCAGCAGTCCCTTCCCGGGACTAGCGGAAATCAGAGGGCCCGGGGAGCTGTTTTTT
J gene: TRBJ2-7; CDR3 length: 16; clone size: -; D gene: -; V gene: TRBV7-9; CDR3 protein: CASSPGGAGSPHEQYF; CDR3 DNA: TGTGCCAGCAGCCCCGGGGGCGCGGGGAGTCCCCACGAGCAGTACTTC
J gene: TRBJ2-3; CDR3 length: 16; clone size: few; D gene: TRBD1; V gene: TRBV7-3; CDR3 protein: CASSPYRDRRGDTQYF; CDR3 DNA: TGTGCCAGCAGCCCCTACCGGGACAGGAGGGGAGATACGCAGTATTTT
J gene: TRBJ2-3; CDR3 length: 15; clone size: -; D gene: -; V gene: TRBV27; CDR3 protein: CASSLYGGITDTQYF; CDR3 DNA: TGTGCCAGCAGTTTATATGGCGGGATCACAGATACGCAGTATTTT
J gene: TRBJ2-1; CDR3 length: 15; clone size: few; D gene: TRBD2; V gene: TRBV6-1; CDR3 protein: CASRTSGGAVDEQFF; CDR3 DNA: TGTGCCAGCAGAACTAGCGGGGGGGCTGTGGATGAGCAGTTCTTC
J gene: TRBJ2-7; CDR3 length: 17; clone size: many; D gene: -; V gene: TRBV28; CDR3 protein: CASRDIRTGRVAYEQYF; CDR3 DNA: TGTGCCAGCAGGGATATCCGCACGGGACGGGTAGCCTACGAGCAGTACTTC
J gene: TRBJ2-2; CDR3 length: 16; clone size: many; D gene: -; V gene: TRBV29-1; CDR3 protein: CSVAGLPPWDTGELFF; CDR3 DNA: TGCAGCGTTGCCGGGCTACCCCCATGGGACACCGGGGAGCTGTTTTTT
J gene: TRBJ1-1; CDR3 length: 13; clone size: -; D gene: -; V gene: TRBV7-9; CDR3 protein: CASTIQGDTEAFF; CDR3 DNA: TGTGCCAGCACCATACAGGGAGACACTGAAGCTTTCTTT
J gene: TRBJ2-3; CDR3 length: 11; clone size: many; D gene: -; V gene: TRBV7-9; CDR3 protein: CASRVADTQYF; CDR3 DNA: TGTGCCAGCAGGGTGGCAGATACGCAGTATTTT